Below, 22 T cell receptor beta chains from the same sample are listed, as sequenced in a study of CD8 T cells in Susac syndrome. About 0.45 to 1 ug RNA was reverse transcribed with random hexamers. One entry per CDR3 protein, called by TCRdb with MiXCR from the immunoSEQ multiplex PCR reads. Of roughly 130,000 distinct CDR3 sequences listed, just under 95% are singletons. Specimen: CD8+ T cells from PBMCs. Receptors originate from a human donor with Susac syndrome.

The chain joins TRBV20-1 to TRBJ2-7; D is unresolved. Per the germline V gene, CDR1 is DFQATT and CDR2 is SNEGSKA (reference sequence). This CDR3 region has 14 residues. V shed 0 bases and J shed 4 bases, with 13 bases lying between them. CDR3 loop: CSARDIATGYEQYF. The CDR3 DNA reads TGCAGTGCTAGAGATATCGCTACGGGTTACGAGCAGTACTTC.

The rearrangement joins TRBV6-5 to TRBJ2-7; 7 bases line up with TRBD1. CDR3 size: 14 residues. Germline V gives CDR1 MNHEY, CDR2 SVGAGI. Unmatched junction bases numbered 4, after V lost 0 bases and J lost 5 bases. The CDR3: CASSYSAQGNEQYF. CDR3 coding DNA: TGTGCCAGCAGTTACTCGGCACAGGGGAACGAGCAGTACTTC.

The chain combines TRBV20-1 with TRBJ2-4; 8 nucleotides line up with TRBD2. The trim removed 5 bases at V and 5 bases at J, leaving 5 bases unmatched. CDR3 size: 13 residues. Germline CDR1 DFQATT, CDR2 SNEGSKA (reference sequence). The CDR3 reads CSALSGGENIQYF. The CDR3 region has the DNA TGCAGTGCTCTGAGCGGGGGTGAAAACATTCAGTACTTC.

CDR3 sequence: CASSALEGGYTF. CDR3 coding DNA: TGTGCCAGCAGCGCTTTGGAGGGTGGCTACACCTTC. V and J are TRBV9 and TRBJ1-2; D call uncertain. Germline loops: CDR1 SGDLS, CDR2 YYNGEE. This CDR3 region has 12 residues. V was shortened by 3 bases and J by 7 bases, with 10 bases between the two germline ends.

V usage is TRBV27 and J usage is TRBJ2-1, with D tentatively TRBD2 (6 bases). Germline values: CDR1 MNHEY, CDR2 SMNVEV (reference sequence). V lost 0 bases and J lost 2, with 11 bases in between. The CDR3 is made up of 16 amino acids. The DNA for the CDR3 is TGTGCCAGCAGTTTATCCCGGGACTTGCCCTACAATGAGCAGTTCTTC. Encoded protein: CASSLSRDLPYNEQFF.

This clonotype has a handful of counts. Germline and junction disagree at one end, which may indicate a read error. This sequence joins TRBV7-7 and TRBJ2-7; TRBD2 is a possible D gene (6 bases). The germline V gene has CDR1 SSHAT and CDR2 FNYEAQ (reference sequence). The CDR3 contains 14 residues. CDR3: CASSPGTEAYEQYF. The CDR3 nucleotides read TGTGCTAGCAGCCCCGGGACTGAAGCCTACGAGCAGTACTTC.

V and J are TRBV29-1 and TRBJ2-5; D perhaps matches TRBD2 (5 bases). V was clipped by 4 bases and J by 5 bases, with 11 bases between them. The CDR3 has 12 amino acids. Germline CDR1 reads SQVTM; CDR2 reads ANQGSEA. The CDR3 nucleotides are TGCAGCGTTGGGGCCGCGGGCGAGACCCAGTACTTC. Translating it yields CSVGAAGETQYF.

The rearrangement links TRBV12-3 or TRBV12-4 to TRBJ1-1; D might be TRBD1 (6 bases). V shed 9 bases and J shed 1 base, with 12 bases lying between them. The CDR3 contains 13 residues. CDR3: CASQTGPNTEAFF. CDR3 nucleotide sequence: TGTGCCAGTCAAACAGGGCCGAACACTGAAGCTTTCTTT.

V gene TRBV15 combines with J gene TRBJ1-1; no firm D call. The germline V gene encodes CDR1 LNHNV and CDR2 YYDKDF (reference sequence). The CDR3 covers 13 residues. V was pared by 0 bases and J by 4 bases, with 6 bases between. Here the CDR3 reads CATSRDPTTEAFF. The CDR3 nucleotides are TGTGCCACCAGCAGAGATCCGACCACTGAAGCTTTCTTT. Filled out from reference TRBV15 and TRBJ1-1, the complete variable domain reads DAMVIQNPRYQVTQFGKPVTLSCSQTLNHNVMYWYQQKSSQAPKLLFHYYDKDFNNEADTPDNFQSRRPNTSFCFLDIRSPGLGDTAMYLCATSRDPTTEAFFGQGTRLTVV.

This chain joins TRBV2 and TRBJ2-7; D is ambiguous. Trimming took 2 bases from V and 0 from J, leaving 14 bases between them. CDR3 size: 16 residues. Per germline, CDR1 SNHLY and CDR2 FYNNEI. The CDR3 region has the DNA TGTGCCAGCAGTGAAATATTGACAATGAGCTCCTACGAGCAGTACTTC. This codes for CASSEILTMSSYEQYF.

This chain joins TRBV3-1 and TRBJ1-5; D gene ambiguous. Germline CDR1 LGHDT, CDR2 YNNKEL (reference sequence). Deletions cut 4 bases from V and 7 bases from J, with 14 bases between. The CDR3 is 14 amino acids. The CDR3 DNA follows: TGTGCCAGCAGCCTGAACCAAGGGAACCAGCCCCAGCATTTT. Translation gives CASSLNQGNQPQHF.

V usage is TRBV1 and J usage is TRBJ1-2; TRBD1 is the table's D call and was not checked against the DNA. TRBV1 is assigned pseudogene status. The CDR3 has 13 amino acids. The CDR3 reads CTSGDRRPRGYTF. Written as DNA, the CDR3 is TGCACCAGCGGGGACAGACGACCTAGGGGCTACACCTTC.

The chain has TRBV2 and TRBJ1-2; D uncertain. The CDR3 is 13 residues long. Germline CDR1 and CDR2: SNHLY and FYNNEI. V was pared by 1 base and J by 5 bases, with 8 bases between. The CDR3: CASSEVGVYGYTF. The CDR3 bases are TGTGCCAGCAGTGAAGTTGGGGTTTATGGCTACACCTTC.

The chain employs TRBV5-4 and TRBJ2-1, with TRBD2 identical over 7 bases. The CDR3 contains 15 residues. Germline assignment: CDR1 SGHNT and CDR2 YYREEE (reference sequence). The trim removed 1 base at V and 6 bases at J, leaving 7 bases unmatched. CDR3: CASSLISGYGNEQFF. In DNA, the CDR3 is TGTGCCAGCAGCTTGATTAGCGGGTATGGCAATGAGCAGTTCTTC.

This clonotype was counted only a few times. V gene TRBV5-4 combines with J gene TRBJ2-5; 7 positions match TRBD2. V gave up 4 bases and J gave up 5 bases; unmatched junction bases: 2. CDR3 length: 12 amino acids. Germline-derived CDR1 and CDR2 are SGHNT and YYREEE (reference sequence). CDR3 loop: CASSGGGETQYF. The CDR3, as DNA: TGTGCCAGCAGCGGGGGAGGGGAGACCCAGTACTTC.

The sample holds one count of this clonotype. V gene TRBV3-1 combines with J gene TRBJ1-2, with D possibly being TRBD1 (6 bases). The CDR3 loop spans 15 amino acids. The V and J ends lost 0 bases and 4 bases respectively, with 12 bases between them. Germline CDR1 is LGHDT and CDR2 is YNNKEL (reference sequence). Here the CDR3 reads CASSQDGQRSYGYTF. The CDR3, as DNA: TGTGCCAGCAGCCAAGATGGACAGCGTTCCTATGGCTACACCTTC.

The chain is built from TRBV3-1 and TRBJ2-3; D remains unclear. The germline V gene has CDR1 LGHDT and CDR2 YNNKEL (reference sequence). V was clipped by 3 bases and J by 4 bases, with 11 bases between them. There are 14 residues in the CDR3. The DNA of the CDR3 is TGTGCCAGCAGCCATAACCTTCGTGCAGATACGCAGTATTTT. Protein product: CASSHNLRADTQYF.

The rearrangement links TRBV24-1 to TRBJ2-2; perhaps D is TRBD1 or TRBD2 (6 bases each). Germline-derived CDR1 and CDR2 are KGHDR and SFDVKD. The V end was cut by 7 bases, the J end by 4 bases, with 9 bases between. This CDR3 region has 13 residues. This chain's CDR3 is CATRGGGTGELFF. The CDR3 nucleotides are TGTGCCACCAGAGGGGGAGGCACCGGGGAGCTGTTTTTT.

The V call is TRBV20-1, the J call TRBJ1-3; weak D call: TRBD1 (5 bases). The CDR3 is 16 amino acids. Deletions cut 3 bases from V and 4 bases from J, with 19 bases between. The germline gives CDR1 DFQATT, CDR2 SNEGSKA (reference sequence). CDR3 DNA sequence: TGCAGTGCTAGTGGGTTCAGGGCAAACTCCGGAAACACCATATATTTT. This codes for CSASGFRANSGNTIYF.

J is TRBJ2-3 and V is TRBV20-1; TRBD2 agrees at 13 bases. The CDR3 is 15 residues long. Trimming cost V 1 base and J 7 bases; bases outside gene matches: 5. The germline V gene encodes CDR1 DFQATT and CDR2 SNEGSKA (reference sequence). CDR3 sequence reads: CSARVTSGGAHTQYF. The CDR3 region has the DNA TGCAGTGCTAGAGTTACTAGCGGGGGGGCACATACGCAGTATTTT.

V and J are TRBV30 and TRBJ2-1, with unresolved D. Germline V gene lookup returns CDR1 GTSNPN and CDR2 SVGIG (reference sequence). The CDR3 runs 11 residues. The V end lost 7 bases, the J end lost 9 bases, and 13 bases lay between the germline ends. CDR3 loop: CAYYLPVEQFF. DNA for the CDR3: TGTGCCTATTATCTCCCGGTTGAGCAGTTCTTC. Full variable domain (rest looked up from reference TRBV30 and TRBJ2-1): SQTIHQWPATLVQPVGSPLSLECTVEGTSNPNLYWYRQAAGRGLQLLFYSVGIGQISSEVPQNLSASRPQDRQFILSSKKLLLSDSGFYLCAYYLPVEQFFGPGTRLTVL.

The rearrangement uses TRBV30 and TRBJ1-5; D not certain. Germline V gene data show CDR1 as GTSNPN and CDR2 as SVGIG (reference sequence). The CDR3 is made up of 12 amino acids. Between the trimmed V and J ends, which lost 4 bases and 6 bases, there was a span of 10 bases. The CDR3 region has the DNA TGTGCCTGGAATGTGTTTGGTCAGCCCCAGCATTTT. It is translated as CAWNVFGQPQHF.